Listed below are T cell receptor beta chains from one sample, sequenced in a study of PD-L1 blockade in urothelial cancer. Libraries were prepared by immunoSEQ multiplex PCR; TCRdb keeps only in-frame clonotypes and omits some of them. The repertoire holds tens of thousands of clones, with 70% to 90% as singletons. The sample in question was PBMCs, obtained around atezolizumab (anti-PD-L1) treatment. These receptors all stem from a man aged 55-75 years with urothelial cancer. Both conserved end residues are part of each CDR3. Each record gives: J gene, V gene, clone size, D gene, CDR3 DNA, CDR3 protein. The D gene is left open where the match is weak. Part of the rows lack a size; the others show once, few, many or a class for expanded clones.

j_gene: TRBJ2-3; v_gene: TRBV5-1; abundance: few; d_gene: .; CDR3nt: TGCGCCAGCAGCTGGAGCCGGGACACTAGCACAGATACGCAGTATTTT; CDR3aa: CASSWSRDTSTDTQYF
j_gene: TRBJ2-2; v_gene: TRBV5-1; abundance: few; d_gene: TRBD1; CDR3nt: TGCGCCAGCAGCCCCGACAGGGTTGGCGGGGAGCTGTTTTTT; CDR3aa: CASSPDRVGGELFF
j_gene: TRBJ2-5; v_gene: TRBV19; abundance: .; d_gene: .; CDR3nt: TGTGCCAGTAGTTTTAGTCAATTGGAGACCCAGTACTTC; CDR3aa: CASSFSQLETQYF
j_gene: TRBJ1-4; v_gene: TRBV19; abundance: once; d_gene: .; CDR3nt: TGTGCCACCCACAGGGCCCCGAATGAAAAACTGTTTTTT; CDR3aa: CATHRAPNEKLFF
j_gene: TRBJ1-2; v_gene: TRBV28; abundance: .; d_gene: .; CDR3nt: TGTGCCAGCAGACCCGACCTTCGGGGTGGCTACACCTTC; CDR3aa: CASRPDLRGGYTF
j_gene: TRBJ2-1; v_gene: TRBV4-1; abundance: .; d_gene: TRBD1; CDR3nt: TGCGCCAGCAGCCGTTTCGGGACAGGGTCCAATGAGCAGTTCTTC; CDR3aa: CASSRFGTGSNEQFF
j_gene: TRBJ2-7; v_gene: TRBV6-7; abundance: .; d_gene: TRBD2; CDR3nt: TGTGCCAGCAGATGCCAGGGGACTAGCGTCCACGAGCAGTACTTC; CDR3aa: CASRCQGTSVHEQYF
j_gene: TRBJ1-2; v_gene: TRBV30; abundance: once; d_gene: TRBD1; CDR3nt: TGTGCCTGGAAGTTCCGGGACAGACCTAACTATGGCTACACCTTC; CDR3aa: CAWKFRDRPNYGYTF
j_gene: TRBJ1-1; v_gene: TRBV29-1; abundance: .; d_gene: .; CDR3nt: TGCAGCGTTGGGGGGGTCAACACTGAAGCTTTCTTT; CDR3aa: CSVGGVNTEAFF
j_gene: TRBJ2-2; v_gene: TRBV6-5; abundance: .; d_gene: TRBD2; CDR3nt: TGTGCCAGCAGTGGGACTAGCGGGGGCACCGGGGAGCTGTTTTTT; CDR3aa: CASSGTSGGTGELFF
j_gene: TRBJ2-5; v_gene: TRBV15; abundance: .; d_gene: .; CDR3nt: TGTGCCACCAGCAGAGAGCGGACAGAAGAGACCCAGTACTTC; CDR3aa: CATSRERTEETQYF